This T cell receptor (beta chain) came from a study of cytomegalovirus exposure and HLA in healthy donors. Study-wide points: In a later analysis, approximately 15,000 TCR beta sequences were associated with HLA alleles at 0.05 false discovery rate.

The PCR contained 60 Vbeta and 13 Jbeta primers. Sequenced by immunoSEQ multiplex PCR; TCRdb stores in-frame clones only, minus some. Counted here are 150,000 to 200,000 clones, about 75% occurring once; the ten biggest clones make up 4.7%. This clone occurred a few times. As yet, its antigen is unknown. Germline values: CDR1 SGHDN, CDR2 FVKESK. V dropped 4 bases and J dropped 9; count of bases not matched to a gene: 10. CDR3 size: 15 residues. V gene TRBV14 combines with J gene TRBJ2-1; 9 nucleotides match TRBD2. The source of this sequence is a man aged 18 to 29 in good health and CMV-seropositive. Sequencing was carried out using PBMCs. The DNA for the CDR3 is TGTGCCAGCAGCCGCGAGCGGGGGGCGCTGGGTGAGCAGTTCTTC. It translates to CASSRERGALGEQFF. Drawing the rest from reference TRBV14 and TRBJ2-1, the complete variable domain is EAGVTQFPSHSVIEKGQTVTLRCDPISGHDNLYWYRRVMGKEIKFLLHFVKESKQDESGMPNNRFLAERTGGTYSTLKVQPAELEDSGVYFCASSRERGALGEQFFGPGTRLTVL.